This TCR beta chain was documented in a study of blood T cell repertoires in COVID-19. Background on the study: Sites in the United States, Italy and Spain provided acute and convalescent COVID-19 samples.

Original processing methods: Estimation of nucleated cell counts was performed using reference gene primer amplification. Assay: immunoSEQ multiplex PCR; the TCRdb copy retains only in-frame clones and omits some. The V and J calls and clone size come from that table; D and trimming were worked out from the DNA. Among 140,000 to 150,000 clones listed, about 86% were seen once. The germline gives CDR1 SGHRS, CDR2 YFSETQ. The CDR3 loop spans 16 amino acids. V was pared by 0 bases and J by 4 bases, with 13 bases between. The sequence was collected from a woman aged 45-65 years with active or convalescent COVID-19. The chain combines TRBV5-1 with TRBJ1-4, with TRBD1 as a possible D gene (6 bases). Sequenced sample: peripheral blood. The DNA for the CDR3 is TGCGCCAGCAGCTTGGCCGGGGGGCCTATTAATGAAAAACTGTTTTTT. This encodes CASSLAGGPINEKLFF.